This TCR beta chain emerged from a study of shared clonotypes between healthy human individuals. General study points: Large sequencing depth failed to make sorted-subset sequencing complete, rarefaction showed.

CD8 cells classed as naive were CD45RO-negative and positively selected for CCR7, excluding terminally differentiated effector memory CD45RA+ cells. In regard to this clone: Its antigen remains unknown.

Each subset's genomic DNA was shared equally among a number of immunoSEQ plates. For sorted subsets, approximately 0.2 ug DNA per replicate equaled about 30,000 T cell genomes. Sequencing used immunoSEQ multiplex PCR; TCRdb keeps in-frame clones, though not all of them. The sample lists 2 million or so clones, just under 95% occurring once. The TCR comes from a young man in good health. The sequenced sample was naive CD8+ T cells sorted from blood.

CDR3 sequence reads: CASSVEDRGPEGQYF. CDR3 nucleotide sequence: TGTGCCAGCAGTGTGGAGGACAGGGGACCTGAGGGGCAGTACTTC. This chain connects TRBV2 to TRBJ2-7; TRBD1 matches 9 bases. This CDR3 has 15 amino acids. The V gene end was trimmed by 4 bases and the J gene end by 9 bases; junction bases not matched to a gene: 13. Germline V CDR1 and CDR2: SNHLY, FYNNEI.